Below, 22 T cell receptor beta chains from the same sample are listed, as sequenced in a study of blood T cell repertoires in COVID-19. Method: immunoSEQ multiplex PCR; TCRdb's copy keeps in-frame clones and lacks some. The sample holds approximately 88,000 clones; just under 80% are singletons and the top ten take approximately 6.3%. Specimen: peripheral blood. These receptors were obtained from a man aged 65 to 85 with COVID-19, enrolled during active disease.

The rearrangement links TRBV9 to TRBJ2-1; TRBD2 agrees at 12 bases. Unmatched junction bases numbered 9, after V lost 0 bases and J lost 8 bases. CDR1 is SGDLS and CDR2 is YYNGEE in the germline V gene. This CDR3 is 17 amino acids long. The CDR3 DNA follows: TGTGCCAGCAGCGTAGCTGCCGGGTCTAGCGGGAGGGATGAGCAGTTCTTC. It encodes CASSVAAGSSGRDEQFF.

The rearrangement links TRBV6-1 to TRBJ1-1; TRBD1 is a possible D gene (5 bases). Germline V gene lookup returns CDR1 MNHNS and CDR2 SASEGT. V lost 2 bases and J lost 4, with 5 bases in between. The CDR3 totals 12 residues. In DNA form, the CDR3 reads TGTGCCAGCAGTGAACAGGGCACTGAAGCTTTCTTT. This encodes CASSEQGTEAFF.

This chain joins TRBV7-9 and TRBJ2-7; 9 nucleotides agree with TRBD1. The CDR3 extends over 13 amino acids. The germline V gene has CDR1 SEHNR and CDR2 FQNEAQ (reference sequence). V dropped 8 bases and J dropped 0; count of bases not matched to a gene: 2. The CDR3 nucleotides are TGTGCCAGCGGGACAGGGTTCTCCTACGAGCAGTACTTC. Translated: CASGTGFSYEQYF. The variable domain in full, completed from reference TRBV7-9 and TRBJ2-7, reads DTGVSQNPRHKITKRGQNVTFRCDPISEHNRLYWYRQTLGQGPEFLTYFQNEAQLEKSRLLSDRFSAERPKGSFSTLEIQRTEQGDSAMYLCASGTGFSYEQYFGPGTRLTVT.

V gene TRBV28 combines with J gene TRBJ1-3; possible D gene TRBD1, 5 bases. The CDR3 consists of 16 residues. Germline V gene data show CDR1 as MDHEN and CDR2 as SYDVKM. V shed 4 bases and J shed 2 bases, with 15 bases lying between them. The chain's CDR3 is CASSSGAGGTGNTIYF. In DNA form, the CDR3 reads TGTGCCAGCAGTTCCGGAGCCGGGGGAACTGGAAACACCATATATTTT.

The rearrangement links TRBV5-8 to TRBJ1-1; 9 nucleotides line up with TRBD1. V lost 4 bases, J lost 9 bases, and 13 bases stayed unmatched. Germline assignment: CDR1 SGHTS and CDR2 YDEGEE. This CDR3 spans 15 amino acids. CDR3 bases: TGTGCCAGCAGCGATTCCGGGACAGGGTTTACCCAAGCTTTCTTT. Translating gives CASSDSGTGFTQAFF.

This chain uses TRBV11-3 with TRBJ2-7, with unresolved D. The V end lost 4 bases, the J end lost 3 bases, and 13 bases lay between the germline ends. CDR1 SGHNT and CDR2 YENEEA come from the germline V gene. The CDR3 has 14 residues. The CDR3 DNA reads TGTGCCAGCAGCTCCCCCGGCAGGATCTACGAGCAGTACTTC. This codes for CASSSPGRIYEQYF.

This chain connects TRBV7-9 to TRBJ2-3, with a tentative D call TRBD2 (6 bases). This CDR3 has 16 residues. Germline V lookup: CDR1 SEHNR, CDR2 FQNEAQ (reference sequence). The V and J ends lost 5 bases and 2 bases respectively, with 17 bases between them. Written as DNA, the CDR3 is TGTGCCAGCAGCCGTCCACCGGGGGATATCACAGATACGCAGTATTTT. Amino acid sequence: CASSRPPGDITDTQYF.

A remark on this clone: The same CDR3 also results from other DNA sequences found in this sample. The V and J genes are TRBV10-3 and TRBJ1-1; no clear D. V lost 6 bases, J lost 0 bases, and 11 bases lay in between. Per germline, CDR1 ENHRY and CDR2 SYGVKD. CDR3 length equals 14 residues. CDR3 DNA: TGTGCCATCAGGAGGGCTGGGGTGAACACTGAAGCTTTCTTT. This translates into CAIRRAGVNTEAFF.

V usage is TRBV15 and J usage is TRBJ1-2; TRBD1 aligns across 9 bases. Germline CDR1 and CDR2: LNHNV and YYDKDF (reference sequence). The length of the CDR3 is 15 residues. V shed 3 bases, J shed 9 bases, and the junction held 11 bases outside the gene matches. The CDR3 DNA follows: TGTGCCACCAGCAGCGATTTGACAGGGGGTCGTAGCTACACCTTC. Amino acid sequence: CATSSDLTGGRSYTF. The full variable domain, with the rest looked up from reference TRBV15 and TRBJ1-2, is DAMVIQNPRYQVTQFGKPVTLSCSQTLNHNVMYWYQQKSSQAPKLLFHYYDKDFNNEADTPDNFQSRRPNTSFCFLDIRSPGLGDTAMYLCATSSDLTGGRSYTFGSGTRLTVV.

The V and J genes are TRBV11-2 and TRBJ2-5; a weak D match, TRBD1 (6 bases). The CDR3 totals 14 residues. V lost 4 bases to trimming and J lost 3 bases, with 12 bases between them. CDR1 SGHAT and CDR2 FQNNGV come from the germline V gene. The CDR3 loop is CASSSPGTKETQYF. In DNA form, the CDR3 reads TGTGCCAGCAGCTCTCCCGGGACAAAAGAGACCCAGTACTTC.

The chain joins TRBV18 to TRBJ1-1; 8 bases are shared with TRBD1. The CDR3 loop spans 15 amino acids. Germline loops: CDR1 KGHSH, CDR2 LQKENI. The junction had 4 bases not matched to a gene; V was cut back by 3 bases and J by 1 base. CDR3 residues: CASSPGQASNTEAFF. In nucleotides, the CDR3 is TGTGCCAGCTCACCGGGACAGGCTTCGAACACTGAAGCTTTCTTT.

V gene TRBV18 combines with J gene TRBJ2-5, with a possible D match to TRBD2 (6 bases). Germline CDR1 and CDR2: KGHSH and LQKENI. V shed 5 bases and J shed 0 bases, with 10 bases lying between them. This CDR3 has 14 amino acids. The CDR3 here is CASSLRGNQETQYF. Here the CDR3 DNA reads TGTGCCAGCTCATTACGGGGGAACCAAGAGACCCAGTACTTC.

The J gene is TRBJ2-7, the V gene TRBV5-4; the D gene is possibly TRBD2 (6 bases). The CDR3 extends over 15 amino acids. Germline CDR1 reads SGHNT; CDR2 reads YYREEE (reference sequence). The germline V and J ends were trimmed by 3 bases and 3 bases, with 16 bases remaining between them. Here the CDR3 reads CASSYSGTGVYEQYF. For the CDR3, the DNA is TGTGCCAGCAGCTACTCCGGGACTGGAGTCTACGAGCAGTACTTC.

This clone was seen a handful of times. This sequence joins TRBV9 and TRBJ1-3; 7 positions match TRBD1. Per the germline V gene, CDR1 is SGDLS and CDR2 is YYNGEE. Losses at the gene ends were 5 bases for V and 4 bases for J; bases not matched to a gene: 9. The CDR3 runs to 15 residues. CDR3 DNA: TGTGCCAGCAGTACGACAGGGACGGGAGGAAACACCATATATTTT. Its protein product is CASSTTGTGGNTIYF.

The CDR3 spells CASSYRGGYEQYF. CDR3 bases: TGTGCCAGCAGTTACCGGGGGGGCTACGAGCAGTACTTC. The chain couples TRBV6-6 to TRBJ2-7; 8 bases line up with TRBD2. Unmatched junction bases numbered 0, after V lost 2 bases and J lost 3 bases. CDR3 size: 13 residues. CDR1 is MNHNY and CDR2 is SVGAGI in the germline V gene (reference sequence).

CDR3 bases: TGTGCCAGCTCACCAGCTATGAACACTGAAGCTTTCTTT. It yields the protein CASSPAMNTEAFF. This rearrangement joins TRBV18 to TRBJ1-1; D gene unclear. The V and J ends lost 2 bases and 0 bases respectively, with 4 bases between them. CDR3 length equals 13 residues. CDR1 and CDR2 from the germline V gene are KGHSH and LQKENI.

The rearrangement uses TRBV5-1 and TRBJ1-1, with a tentative D call TRBD1 (5 bases). Germline V gene data show CDR1 as SGHRS and CDR2 as YFSETQ. There are 13 residues in the CDR3. The V end lost 4 bases, the J end lost 4 bases, and 11 bases lay between the germline ends. In DNA form, the CDR3 reads TGCGCCAGCAGCCTACGACAGAGCACTGAAGCTTTCTTT. This translates into CASSLRQSTEAFF.

The chain joins TRBV3-1 (or the pseudogene TRBV3-2) to TRBJ1-3, with 9 bases aligning to TRBD1. J gave up 5 bases and V 4 bases, and 6 bases lay outside the gene matches. This CDR3 has 15 amino acids. CDR1 is LGHDT and CDR2 is YNNKEL in the germline V gene (reference sequence). The CDR3 loop reads CASSRLTGGRNTIYF. The CDR3, as DNA: TGTGCCAGCAGCCGCCTGACAGGGGGAAGAAACACCATATATTTT.

The V gene is TRBV7-6, the J gene TRBJ2-1, with TRBD2 matching 14 bases. The V gene's germline CDR1 is SGHVS and CDR2 FNYEAQ. The CDR3 spans 15 residues. The V and J ends lost 7 bases and 8 bases, in that order; junction bases with no gene match: 7. DNA for the CDR3: TGTGCCAGCAAACGGACTAGCGGGGGGATCTATGAGCAGTTCTTC. Protein sequence: CASKRTSGGIYEQFF. Filled out from reference TRBV7-6 and TRBJ2-1, the complete variable domain reads GAGVSQSPRYKVTKRGQDVALRCDPISGHVSLYWYRQALGQGPEFLTYFNYEAQQDKSGLPNDRFSAERPEGSISTLTIQRTEQRDSAMYRCASKRTSGGIYEQFFGPGTRLTVL.

Regarding this clone: One junction end does not reproduce the germline sequence, and a read error may be involved. This rearrangement joins TRBV7-7 to TRBJ1-1, with D perhaps matching TRBD1 (5 bases). The CDR3 consists of 16 residues. Germline CDR1 and CDR2: SSHAT and FNYEAQ (reference sequence). The CDR3 DNA is TGTGCTAGCAGCCTCCGGGACTCCAAACGCGACACTGAAGCTTTCTTT. Its translation: CASSLRDSKRDTEAFF.

V and J are TRBV2 and TRBJ1-1; TRBD1 aligns across 8 bases. Germline trimming cut 7 bases from V and 1 base from J; bases unmatched to any gene: 8. In germline, CDR1 is SNHLY, CDR2 FYNNEI. The CDR3 runs to 15 residues. CDR3 protein: CASKPGQDWNTEAFF. The CDR3 nucleotides read TGTGCCAGCAAGCCGGGACAGGACTGGAACACTGAAGCTTTCTTT.

The V call is TRBV2, the J call TRBJ1-1, with D hard to call. Trimming took 7 bases from V and 1 from J, leaving 7 bases between them. The germline V gene has CDR1 SNHLY and CDR2 FYNNEI. There are 12 residues in the CDR3. CDR3 DNA sequence: TGTGCCAGCAATCACAGGAACACTGAAGCTTTCTTT. Amino acid sequence: CASNHRNTEAFF.